What follows describes a single T cell receptor (beta chain). Naive CD8 cells lacked CD45RO, underwent positive selection for CCR7 and left out terminally differentiated effector memory CD45RA+ cells. Every contributor of samples was a Caucasian grown-up residing in Nashville, Tennessee. This specimen belongs to a study of shared clonotypes between healthy human individuals. Sequencing was performed with immunoSEQ multiplex PCR; in TCRdb, only in-frame clones are kept and a portion is missing. The sample includes just over 2,000,000 clones, about 95% of them seen just once. The receptor was isolated from a man aged 18 to 35 in good health. The sequencing sample was made of naive CD8+ T cells sorted from blood.

The CDR3 DNA follows: TGCGCCAGCAGCTTGAACAGGCACAGGGAAGGAAACACCATATATTTT. Its protein product is CASSLNRHREGNTIYF. The chain couples TRBV4-1 to TRBJ1-3; possibly TRBD1 for D (6 bases). Germline V lookup: CDR1 MGHRA, CDR2 YSYEKL. CDR3 length: 16 residues. The germline V and J ends were trimmed by 5 bases and 4 bases, with 18 bases remaining between them.